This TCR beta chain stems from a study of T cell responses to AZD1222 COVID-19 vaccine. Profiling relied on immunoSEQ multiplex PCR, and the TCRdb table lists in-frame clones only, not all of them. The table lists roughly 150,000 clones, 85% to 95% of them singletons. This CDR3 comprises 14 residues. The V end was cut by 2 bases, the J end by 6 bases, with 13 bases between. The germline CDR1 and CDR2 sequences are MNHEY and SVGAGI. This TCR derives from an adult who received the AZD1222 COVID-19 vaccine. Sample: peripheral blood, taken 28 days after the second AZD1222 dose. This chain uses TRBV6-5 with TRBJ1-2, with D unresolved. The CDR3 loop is CASSYGSWVDGYTF. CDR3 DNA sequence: TGTGCCAGCAGTTACGGCAGCTGGGTGGATGGCTACACCTTC.